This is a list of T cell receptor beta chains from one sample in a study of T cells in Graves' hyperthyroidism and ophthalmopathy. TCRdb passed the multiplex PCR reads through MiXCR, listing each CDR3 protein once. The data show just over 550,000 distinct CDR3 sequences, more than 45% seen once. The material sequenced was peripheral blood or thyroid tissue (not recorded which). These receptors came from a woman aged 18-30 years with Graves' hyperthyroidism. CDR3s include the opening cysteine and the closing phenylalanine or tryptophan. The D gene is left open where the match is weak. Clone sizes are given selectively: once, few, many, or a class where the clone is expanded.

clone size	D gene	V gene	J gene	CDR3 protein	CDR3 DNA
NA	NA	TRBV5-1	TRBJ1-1	CASSLGAHHVGNTEAFF	TGCGCCAGCAGCTTAGGGGCTCATCACGTCGGTAACACTGAAGCTTTCTTT
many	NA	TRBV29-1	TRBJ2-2	CSAESRGAGTGELFF	TGCAGCGCTGAGTCCAGGGGCGCAGGGACCGGGGAGCTGTTTTTT
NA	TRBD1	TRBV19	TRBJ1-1	CASILAGGRVAFF	TGTGCCAGTATCCTGGCAGGGGGAAGGGTGGCTTTCTTT
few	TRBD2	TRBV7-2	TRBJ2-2	CASSSSGRNTGELFF	TGTGCCAGCAGCTCAAGCGGGAGGAACACCGGGGAGCTGTTTTTT
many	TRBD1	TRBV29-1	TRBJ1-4	CSVEATGDEKLFF	TGCAGCGTTGAGGCGACAGGGGATGAAAAACTGTTTTTT
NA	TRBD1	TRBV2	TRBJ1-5	CASQGAGGESQPQHF	TGTGCCAGCCAGGGGGCAGGGGGCGAGAGTCAGCCCCAGCATTTT
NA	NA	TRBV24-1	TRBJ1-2	CATSDRTGIYGYTF	TGTGCCACCAGTGACCGTACAGGGATCTATGGCTACACCTTC
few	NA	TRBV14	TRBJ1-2	CASSQGDGNYGYTF	TGTGCCAGCAGCCAGGGGGACGGAAACTATGGCTACACCTTC
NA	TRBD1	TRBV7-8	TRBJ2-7	CASSRDREGTHEQYF	TGTGCCAGCAGCCGGGACAGGGAGGGGACCCACGAGCAGTACTTC
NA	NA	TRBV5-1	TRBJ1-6	CASSSQGIQGGTLHF	TGCGCCAGCAGCAGTCAGGGGATACAAGGTGGAACCCTCCACTTT
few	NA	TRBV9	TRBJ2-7	CASSRFWGNDEQYF	TGTGCCAGCAGCCGGTTCTGGGGGAACGACGAGCAGTACTTC
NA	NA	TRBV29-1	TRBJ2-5	CSASPQGETQYF	TGCAGCGCCTCTCCCCAGGGGGAGACCCAGTACTTC
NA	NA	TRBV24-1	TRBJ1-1	CATSEATGFEAFF	TGTGCCACCAGTGAGGCTACAGGGTTTGAAGCTTTCTTT
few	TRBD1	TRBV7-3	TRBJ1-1	CASSQAGQGNTEAFF	TGTGCCAGCAGCCAAGCGGGACAGGGGAACACTGAAGCTTTCTTT
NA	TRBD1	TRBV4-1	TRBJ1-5	CASSQEWTGPSNQPQHF	TGCGCCAGCAGCCAAGAATGGACAGGGCCTAGCAATCAGCCCCAGCATTTT
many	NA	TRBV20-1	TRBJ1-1	CSASRQTEAFF	TGCAGTGCTAGCCGACAAACTGAAGCTTTCTTT
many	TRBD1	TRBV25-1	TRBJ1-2	CASSEFSGGGERGYTF	TGTGCCAGCAGTGAATTTTCGGGAGGGGGCGAAAGAGGCTACACCTTC
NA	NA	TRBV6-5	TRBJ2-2	CAVTGELFF	TGTGCCGTCACCGGGGAGCTGTTTTTT
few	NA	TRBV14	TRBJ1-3	CASSRQTLISGNTIYF	TGTGCCAGCAGCCGACAGACACTGATCTCTGGAAACACCATATATTTT
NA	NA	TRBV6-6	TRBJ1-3	CASIGTSGNTIYF	TGTGCCAGCATCGGGACCTCTGGAAACACCATATATTTT
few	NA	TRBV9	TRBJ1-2	CASSVDQGLYGYTF	TGTGCCAGCAGCGTAGACCAGGGGCTCTATGGCTACACCTTC
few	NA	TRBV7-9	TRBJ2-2	CASSRSGNTGELFF	TGTGCCAGCAGCCGTAGCGGGAACACCGGGGAGCTGTTTTTT
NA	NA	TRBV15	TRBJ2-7	CAASSFSGEQYF	TGTGCCGCCAGCAGCTTCTCCGGCGAGCAGTACTTC
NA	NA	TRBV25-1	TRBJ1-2	CASSEQGRGGYTF	TGTGCCAGCAGCGAACAGGGTAGAGGAGGCTACACCTTC
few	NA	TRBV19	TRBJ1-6	CASSIDGTFPSPLHF	TGTGCCAGTAGTATAGATGGGACATTTCCCTCACCCCTCCACTTT
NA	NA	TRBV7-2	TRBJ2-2	CASTPPRPGELFF	TGTGCCAGCACCCCTCCCCGGCCCGGGGAGCTGTTTTTT
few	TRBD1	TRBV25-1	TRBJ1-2	CASSFRGTGGRKTF	TGTGCCAGCAGTTTTCGCGGGACAGGGGGCAGGAAAACCTTC
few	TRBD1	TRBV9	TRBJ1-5	CASSPRQGHQPQHF	TGTGCCAGCAGCCCCCGACAGGGACATCAGCCCCAGCATTTT
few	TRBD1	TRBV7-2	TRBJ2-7	CASSFSGTGGMFF	TGTGCCAGCAGCTTTTCCGGGACAGGGGGTATGTTCTTC
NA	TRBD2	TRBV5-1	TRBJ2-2	CASSPTRILAGGSGGELFF	TGCGCCAGCAGCCCAACCAGAATACTAGCGGGAGGCTCTGGCGGGGAGCTGTTTTTT
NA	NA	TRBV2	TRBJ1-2	CASMVARQQGPSDGYTF	TGTGCCAGCATGGTGGCCCGGCAACAGGGCCCCTCGGATGGCTACACCTTC
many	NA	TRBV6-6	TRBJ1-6	CASTERLPLHF	TGTGCCAGCACGGAGCGGCTTCCCCTCCACTTT
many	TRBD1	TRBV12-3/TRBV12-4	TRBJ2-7	CASSSQGTYEQYF	TGTGCCAGCAGTTCACAGGGGACGTACGAGCAGTACTTC
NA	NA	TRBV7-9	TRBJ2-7	CASSQGWNEQYF	TGTGCCAGCAGCCAAGGTTGGAACGAGCAGTACTTC
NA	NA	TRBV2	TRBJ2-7	CASSYDRDEQYF	TGTGCCAGCAGTTACGACCGGGACGAGCAGTACTTC
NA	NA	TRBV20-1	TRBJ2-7	CSATRDPSSYEQYF	TGCAGTGCTACCCGGGACCCCAGCTCCTACGAGCAGTACTTC
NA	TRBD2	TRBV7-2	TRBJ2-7	CASSHGEGASGRAFPYEQYF	TGTGCCAGCAGCCACGGGGAAGGGGCTAGCGGGAGGGCGTTCCCCTACGAGCAGTACTTC
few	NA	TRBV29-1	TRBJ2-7	CSVTPGGGGTYEQYF	TGCAGCGTAACGCCGGGGGGCGGGGGTACCTACGAGCAGTACTTC
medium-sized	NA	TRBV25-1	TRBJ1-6	CASSGLGSPLHF	TGTGCCAGCAGTGGGCTGGGTTCACCCCTCCACTTT
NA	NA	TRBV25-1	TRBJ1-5	CASSPTYWAGSSQPQHF	TGTGCCAGCAGTCCAACCTATTGGGCAGGCAGTTCGCAGCCCCAGCATTTT
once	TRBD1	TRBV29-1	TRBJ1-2	CSVDRERYTF	TGCAGCGTGGACAGGGAACGCTACACCTTC
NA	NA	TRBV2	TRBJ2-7	CASRGALHGKYEQYF	TGTGCCAGCAGGGGGGCGCTACATGGAAAGTACGAGCAGTACTTC
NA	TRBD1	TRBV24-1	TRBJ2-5	CATSDLAGTGGRRETQYF	TGTGCCACCAGTGATTTGGCCGGGACAGGGGGGAGACGGGAGACCCAGTACTTC
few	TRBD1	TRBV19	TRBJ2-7	CASSYPGQGVHEQYF	TGTGCCAGTAGTTATCCGGGACAGGGGGTCCACGAGCAGTACTTC